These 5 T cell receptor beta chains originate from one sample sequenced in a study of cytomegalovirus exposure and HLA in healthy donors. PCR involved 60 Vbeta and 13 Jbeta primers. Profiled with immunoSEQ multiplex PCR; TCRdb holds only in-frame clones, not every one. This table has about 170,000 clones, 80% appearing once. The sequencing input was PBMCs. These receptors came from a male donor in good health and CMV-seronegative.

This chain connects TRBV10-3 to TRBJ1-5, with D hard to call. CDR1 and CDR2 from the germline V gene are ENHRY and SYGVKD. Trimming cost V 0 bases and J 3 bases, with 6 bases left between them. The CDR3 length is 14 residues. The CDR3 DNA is TGTGCCATCAGTGAGTCTAACACCAATCAGCCCCAGCATTTT. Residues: CAISESNTNQPQHF.

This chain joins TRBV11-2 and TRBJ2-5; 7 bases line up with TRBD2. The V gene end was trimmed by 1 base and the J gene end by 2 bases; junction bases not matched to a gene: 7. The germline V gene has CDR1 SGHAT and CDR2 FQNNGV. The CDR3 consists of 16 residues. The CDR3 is CASSLGVGGIQETQYF. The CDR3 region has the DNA TGTGCCAGCAGCTTAGGCGTGGGGGGGATACAAGAGACCCAGTACTTC. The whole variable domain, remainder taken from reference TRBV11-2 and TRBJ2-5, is EAGVAQSPRYKIIEKRQSVAFWCNPISGHATLYWYQQILGQGPKLLIQFQNNGVVDDSQLPKDRFSAERLKGVDSTLKIQPAKLEDSAVYLCASSLGVGGIQETQYFGPGTRLLVL.

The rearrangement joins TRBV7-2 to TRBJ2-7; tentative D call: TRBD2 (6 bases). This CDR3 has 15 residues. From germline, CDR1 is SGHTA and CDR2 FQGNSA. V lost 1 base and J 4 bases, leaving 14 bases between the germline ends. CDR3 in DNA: TGTGCCAGCAGCTTAGGATCTCGCGGGGCATACGAGCAGTACTTC. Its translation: CASSLGSRGAYEQYF.

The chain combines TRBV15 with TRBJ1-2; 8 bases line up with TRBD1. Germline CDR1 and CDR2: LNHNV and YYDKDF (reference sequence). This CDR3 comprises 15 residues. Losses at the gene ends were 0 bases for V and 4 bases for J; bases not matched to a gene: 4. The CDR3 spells CATSRDLDRVYGYTF. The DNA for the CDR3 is TGTGCCACCAGCAGAGATCTGGACAGGGTCTATGGCTACACCTTC.

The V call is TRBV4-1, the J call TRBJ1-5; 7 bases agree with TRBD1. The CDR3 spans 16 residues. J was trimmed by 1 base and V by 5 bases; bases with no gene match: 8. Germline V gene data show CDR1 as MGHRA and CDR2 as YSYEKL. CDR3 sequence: CASSARGQGSNQPQHF. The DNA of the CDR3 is TGCGCCAGCAGCGCGAGGGGGCAGGGGAGCAATCAGCCCCAGCATTTT.